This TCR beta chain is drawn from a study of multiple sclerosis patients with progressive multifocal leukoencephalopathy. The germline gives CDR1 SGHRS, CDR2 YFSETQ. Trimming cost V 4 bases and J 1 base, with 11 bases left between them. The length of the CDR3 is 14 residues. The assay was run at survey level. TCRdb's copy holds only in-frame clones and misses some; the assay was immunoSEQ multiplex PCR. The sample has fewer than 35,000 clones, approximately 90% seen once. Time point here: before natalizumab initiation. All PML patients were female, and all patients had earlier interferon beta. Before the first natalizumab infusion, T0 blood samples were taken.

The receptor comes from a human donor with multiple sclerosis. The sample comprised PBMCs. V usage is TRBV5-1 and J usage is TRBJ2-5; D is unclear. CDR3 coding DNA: TGCGCCAGCAGCCAGCCCTCGTCCCAAGAGACCCAGTACTTC. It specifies CASSQPSSQETQYF.